Listed below are T cell receptor beta chains from one sample, sequenced in a study of PD-1 blockade in classical Hodgkin lymphoma. The table came from immunoSEQ multiplex PCR; TCRdb's copy has only in-frame clones and leaves some out. Of more than 50,000 clones detected, more than 75% appear once; the ten largest clones hold 7.5% to 10%. Sequenced material: peripheral blood mononuclear cells (PBMCs), taken at baseline. Receptor source: a human donor with classical Hodgkin lymphoma. Each CDR3 is given with its conserved first and last residue. A D gene is named only where the DNA matches it firmly. Clone size is not always given. Where it is, it says once, few, many or a class for expanded clones.

CDR3 protein: CASSLGFVYEQYF
CDR3 DNA: TGTGCCAGCAGCTTAGGGTTCGTCTACGAGCAGTACTTC
V gene: TRBV11-3
J gene: TRBJ2-7
clone size: -
D gene: -

CDR3 protein: CASRILSPEQYF
CDR3 DNA: TGTGCCAGCAGAATACTCTCCCCCGAGCAGTACTTC
V gene: TRBV2
J gene: TRBJ2-7
clone size: once
D gene: -

CDR3 protein: CASSLADRGVNEQFF
CDR3 DNA: TGTGCCAGCAGCTTGGCGGACAGGGGTGTCAATGAGCAGTTCTTC
V gene: TRBV5-6
J gene: TRBJ2-1
clone size: -
D gene: TRBD1

CDR3 protein: CASSYAQDTDTQYF
CDR3 DNA: TGTGCCAGCAGTTACGCACAGGACACAGATACGCAGTATTTT
V gene: TRBV6-5
J gene: TRBJ2-3
clone size: -
D gene: -

CDR3 protein: CASSPRTDGYTF
CDR3 DNA: TGTGCCAGCAGCCCAAGGACAGATGGCTACACCTTC
V gene: TRBV11-2
J gene: TRBJ1-2
clone size: -
D gene: -

CDR3 protein: CASRQGYTF
CDR3 DNA: TGTGCCAGCAGACAGGGCTACACCTTC
V gene: TRBV2
J gene: TRBJ1-2
clone size: -
D gene: -

CDR3 protein: CASSPTGFLDEQYF
CDR3 DNA: TGTGCCAGCAGTCCTACAGGGTTTCTGGACGAGCAGTACTTC
V gene: TRBV27
J gene: TRBJ2-7
clone size: -
D gene: -

CDR3 protein: CASSQSWGAAGVYF
CDR3 DNA: TGCGCCAGCAGCCAAAGTTGGGGCGCCGCTGGGGTATACTTC
V gene: TRBV4-1
J gene: TRBJ2-5
clone size: -
D gene: -

CDR3 protein: CASNDRGFGNTIYF
CDR3 DNA: TGTGCCAGCAACGACAGGGGGTTCGGAAACACCATATATTTT
V gene: TRBV25-1
J gene: TRBJ1-3
clone size: -
D gene: TRBD1

CDR3 protein: CAIRGQGMNTEAFF
CDR3 DNA: TGTGCCATCAGGGGACAGGGGATGAACACTGAAGCTTTCTTT
V gene: TRBV10-3
J gene: TRBJ1-1
clone size: -
D gene: TRBD1

CDR3 protein: CASSQVDRPYEQYF
CDR3 DNA: TGCGCCAGCAGCCAAGTGGACAGACCCTACGAGCAGTACTTC
V gene: TRBV4-1
J gene: TRBJ2-7
clone size: -
D gene: -

CDR3 protein: CASSVTGAGLAGELFF
CDR3 DNA: TGTGCCAGCAGTGTAACGGGGGCAGGACTGGCCGGGGAGCTGTTTTTT
V gene: TRBV6-1
J gene: TRBJ2-2
clone size: once
D gene: -

CDR3 protein: CASQPPAGGNQPQHF
CDR3 DNA: TGTGCCAGCCAACCTCCCGCCGGTGGTAATCAGCCCCAGCATTTT
V gene: TRBV28
J gene: TRBJ1-5
clone size: -
D gene: -

CDR3 protein: CASSPQGWGWETQYF
CDR3 DNA: TGTGCCAGCAGCCCCCAGGGTTGGGGGTGGGAGACCCAGTACTTC
V gene: TRBV7-3
J gene: TRBJ2-5
clone size: -
D gene: -

CDR3 protein: CASSLEGTSSYEQYF
CDR3 DNA: TGCGCCAGCAGCTTGGAAGGGACTAGCAGTTACGAGCAGTACTTC
V gene: TRBV5-1
J gene: TRBJ2-7
clone size: -
D gene: TRBD2

CDR3 protein: CAISGGAAYGYTF
CDR3 DNA: TGTGCCATCAGTGGGGGGGCGGCCTATGGCTACACCTTC
V gene: TRBV10-3
J gene: TRBJ1-2
clone size: -
D gene: -

CDR3 protein: CASSYSGYGYTF
CDR3 DNA: TGTGCCAGCAGTTACTCGGGCTATGGCTACACCTTC
V gene: TRBV6-6
J gene: TRBJ1-2
clone size: -
D gene: -

CDR3 protein: CASRPGLAGPNEQFF
CDR3 DNA: TGCGCCAGCCGGCCCGGGCTAGCGGGCCCCAATGAGCAGTTCTTC
V gene: TRBV5-1
J gene: TRBJ2-1
clone size: -
D gene: TRBD2

CDR3 protein: CASSLAGVMNTEAFF
CDR3 DNA: TGTGCCAGCAGCTTAGCAGGGGTAATGAACACTGAAGCTTTCTTT
V gene: TRBV7-9
J gene: TRBJ1-1
clone size: -
D gene: -

CDR3 protein: CASSLESEYEQYF
CDR3 DNA: TGTGCCAGCAGCTTGGAATCGGAATACGAGCAGTACTTC
V gene: TRBV5-4
J gene: TRBJ2-7
clone size: -
D gene: -

CDR3 protein: CAWSPGSGSADTQYF
CDR3 DNA: TGTGCCTGGAGTCCCGGCAGCGGGAGTGCAGATACGCAGTATTTT
V gene: TRBV30
J gene: TRBJ2-3
clone size: -
D gene: TRBD2

CDR3 protein: CASSLEGWGYNEQFF
CDR3 DNA: TGTGCCAGCAGTTTAGAGGGGTGGGGTTACAATGAGCAGTTCTTC
V gene: TRBV27
J gene: TRBJ2-1
clone size: -
D gene: -

CDR3 protein: CASSLSSGGALGIEQYF
CDR3 DNA: TGCGCCAGCAGCTTGAGTAGCGGGGGGGCCCTGGGGATTGAGCAGTACTTC
V gene: TRBV5-1
J gene: TRBJ2-7
clone size: -
D gene: TRBD2

CDR3 protein: CASSPGQVYEQYF
CDR3 DNA: TGTGCCAGCAGTCCGGGACAGGTCTACGAGCAGTACTTC
V gene: TRBV6-6
J gene: TRBJ2-7
clone size: -
D gene: TRBD1

CDR3 protein: CASSQDRVVLAGVETQYF
CDR3 DNA: TGCGCCAGCAGCCAAGATCGGGTTGTACTAGCGGGAGTTGAGACCCAGTACTTC
V gene: TRBV4-1
J gene: TRBJ2-5
clone size: once
D gene: TRBD2

CDR3 protein: CASSNRGGLKNIQYF
CDR3 DNA: TGTGCCAGCAGTAACCGGGGGGGCCTTAAGAACATTCAGTACTTC
V gene: TRBV28
J gene: TRBJ2-4
clone size: -
D gene: TRBD2

CDR3 protein: CASSALGQLGGVTGELFF
CDR3 DNA: TGTGCCAGCAGCGCGCTAGGCCAGTTAGGGGGTGTCACCGGGGAGCTGTTTTTT
V gene: TRBV9
J gene: TRBJ2-2
clone size: -
D gene: -

CDR3 protein: CASSYRGNEQFF
CDR3 DNA: TGTGCCAGCAGCTACAGGGGCAATGAGCAGTTCTTC
V gene: TRBV7-2
J gene: TRBJ2-1
clone size: -
D gene: TRBD1

CDR3 protein: CASSTSWGDTQYF
CDR3 DNA: TGTGCCAGTAGTACCTCGTGGGGGGATACGCAGTATTTT
V gene: TRBV19
J gene: TRBJ2-3
clone size: -
D gene: -

CDR3 protein: CASSLRNQETQYF
CDR3 DNA: TGTGCCAGCAGCTTACGAAACCAAGAGACCCAGTACTTC
V gene: TRBV11-3
J gene: TRBJ2-5
clone size: -
D gene: -

CDR3 protein: CASSRYLGFPGNTEAFF
CDR3 DNA: TGTGCCAGCAGTCGATACTTGGGGTTCCCAGGGAACACTGAAGCTTTCTTT
V gene: TRBV27
J gene: TRBJ1-1
clone size: -
D gene: -

CDR3 protein: CASGLVRGTGRNTGELFF
CDR3 DNA: TGTGCTAGTGGTTTGGTAAGGGGGACAGGACGGAACACCGGGGAGCTGTTTTTT
V gene: TRBV12-5
J gene: TRBJ2-2
clone size: -
D gene: TRBD1

CDR3 protein: CASSLKREGQHEQYF
CDR3 DNA: TGTGCCAGCAGCTTAAAGCGGGAGGGCCAGCACGAGCAGTACTTC
V gene: TRBV7-3
J gene: TRBJ2-7
clone size: few
D gene: TRBD2

CDR3 protein: CASSHNLGNEQFF
CDR3 DNA: TGTGCCAGCAGTCACAATCTAGGGAATGAGCAGTTCTTC
V gene: TRBV13
J gene: TRBJ2-1
clone size: once
D gene: -

CDR3 protein: CASSLGRESYSGANVLTF
CDR3 DNA: TGTGCCAGCAGCTTGGGCCGGGAGAGCTACTCTGGGGCCAACGTCCTGACTTTC
V gene: TRBV5-4
J gene: TRBJ2-6
clone size: -
D gene: -

CDR3 protein: CASSVGWGGREQYF
CDR3 DNA: TGTGCCAGCAGCGTAGGATGGGGGGGTCGAGAGCAGTACTTC
V gene: TRBV9
J gene: TRBJ2-7
clone size: -
D gene: TRBD2

CDR3 protein: CASSFQGYHGYTF
CDR3 DNA: TGCGCCAGCAGCTTCCAGGGGTACCATGGCTACACCTTC
V gene: TRBV5-1
J gene: TRBJ1-2
clone size: -
D gene: -

CDR3 protein: CASSTRDRPNYGYTF
CDR3 DNA: TGTGCCAGCAGCACACGGGACAGACCTAACTATGGCTACACCTTC
V gene: TRBV5-6
J gene: TRBJ1-2
clone size: -
D gene: TRBD1

CDR3 protein: CASSLKASGNQETQYF
CDR3 DNA: TGTGCCAGCAGCCTCAAGGCTAGCGGGAATCAAGAGACCCAGTACTTC
V gene: TRBV5-4
J gene: TRBJ2-5
clone size: -
D gene: TRBD2

CDR3 protein: CASSFFGQARETQYF
CDR3 DNA: TGTGCCAGCAGTTTTTTCGGACAGGCAAGGGAGACCCAGTACTTC
V gene: TRBV28
J gene: TRBJ2-5
clone size: -
D gene: TRBD1

CDR3 protein: CASSLAGAGGAQYF
CDR3 DNA: TGTGCCAGCAGCTTAGCGGGGGCTGGAGGGGCCCAGTACTTC
V gene: TRBV7-9
J gene: TRBJ2-5
clone size: -
D gene: -

CDR3 protein: CASAGAYEQYF
CDR3 DNA: TGTGCCAGTGCGGGGGCCTACGAGCAGTACTTC
V gene: TRBV6-5
J gene: TRBJ2-7
clone size: -
D gene: TRBD2

CDR3 protein: CATRDTNPVNTIYF
CDR3 DNA: TGTGCCACGAGGGATACAAACCCCGTAAACACCATATATTTT
V gene: TRBV2
J gene: TRBJ1-3
clone size: -
D gene: -

CDR3 protein: CASSVGVGEDNEQFF
CDR3 DNA: TGTGCCAGCAGTGTAGGTGTGGGAGAAGACAATGAGCAGTTCTTC
V gene: TRBV2
J gene: TRBJ2-1
clone size: -
D gene: -

CDR3 protein: CASYPLYTDTQYF
CDR3 DNA: TGTGCCAGCTACCCACTATACACAGATACGCAGTATTTT
V gene: TRBV2
J gene: TRBJ2-3
clone size: -
D gene: -

CDR3 protein: CASRPRTDTQYF
CDR3 DNA: TGTGCCAGCAGGCCCAGGACAGATACGCAGTATTTT
V gene: TRBV7-2
J gene: TRBJ2-3
clone size: -
D gene: -

CDR3 protein: CASSLLIVGGDEQFF
CDR3 DNA: TGTGCCAGCAGTTTATTAATTGTGGGAGGGGATGAGCAGTTCTTC
V gene: TRBV27
J gene: TRBJ2-1
clone size: -
D gene: TRBD2